This is a list of T cell receptor beta chains from one sample in a study of blood T cell repertoires in COVID-19. The table came from immunoSEQ multiplex PCR; TCRdb's copy has only in-frame clones and leaves some out. The sample lists 300,000 to 450,000 clones; roughly 87% were seen once. Sequenced: PBMCs or T cells enriched from blood (not recorded which). The source of these receptors is a woman aged 25 to 39 who had recovered from COVID-19. Each CDR3 is given with its conserved first and last residue. D genes are given only for firm matches. Expanded clones get a size class; other rows say once, few or many, or leave the size out.

size: .; D: TRBD2; V: TRBV27; J: TRBJ2-5; DNA: TGTGCCAGCAGTCTACACACTTCTCCTAGCGGCCAAGAGACCCAGTACTTC; CDR3: CASSLHTSPSGQETQYF
size: .; D: .; V: TRBV7-9; J: TRBJ1-5; DNA: TGTGCCAGCAGCTTAGACTGGAGCAATCAGCCCCAGCATTTT; CDR3: CASSLDWSNQPQHF
size: once; D: .; V: TRBV11-3; J: TRBJ1-1; DNA: TGTGCCAGCAGCTTCGGGGGTAACACTGAAGCTTTCTTT; CDR3: CASSFGGNTEAFF
size: .; D: .; V: TRBV18; J: TRBJ1-3; DNA: TGTGCCAGCTCACCACCGAATGGCAGGGGCTCTGGAAACACCATATATTTT; CDR3: CASSPPNGRGSGNTIYF
size: .; D: .; V: TRBV14; J: TRBJ2-5; DNA: TGTGCCAGCAGCTCCAACTACCAAGAGACCCAGTACTTC; CDR3: CASSSNYQETQYF
size: .; D: TRBD1; V: TRBV27; J: TRBJ2-7; DNA: TGTGCCAGCAGTTTATCGGACAGGGAAGCAAACTACGAGCAGTACTTC; CDR3: CASSLSDREANYEQYF
size: .; D: TRBD1; V: TRBV7-2; J: TRBJ1-5; DNA: TGTGCCAGCAGCCCGCCGGACAGGGGGAGACGCAATCAGCCCCAGCATTTT; CDR3: CASSPPDRGRRNQPQHF
size: .; D: TRBD1; V: TRBV6-2/TRBV6-3; J: TRBJ2-5; DNA: TGTGCCAGCAGTTCGTACCGGGACAGGGAAGGAGAGACCCAGTACTTC; CDR3: CASSSYRDREGETQYF
size: .; D: .; V: TRBV6-6; J: TRBJ1-2; DNA: TGTGCCAGCACCTCCGGGGGGAACTATGGCTACACCTTC; CDR3: CASTSGGNYGYTF
size: once; D: .; V: TRBV15; J: TRBJ2-1; DNA: TGTGCCACCAGCAGAGAGGGCGAGGGTAGGGATGAGCAGTTCTTC; CDR3: CATSREGEGRDEQFF
size: .; D: TRBD2; V: TRBV6-5; J: TRBJ2-1; DNA: TGTGCCAGCAGACGCGGGGGGGCCTTCAATGAGCAGTTCTTC; CDR3: CASRRGGAFNEQFF
size: once; D: .; V: TRBV28; J: TRBJ2-3; DNA: TGTGCCAGCAGTTTCGATGAGACGCAGTATTTT; CDR3: CASSFDETQYF
size: .; D: .; V: TRBV7-9; J: TRBJ2-7; DNA: TGTGCCAGCAGCCCTCGGGACATCCGCTCCTACGAGCAGTACTTC; CDR3: CASSPRDIRSYEQYF
size: .; D: .; V: TRBV5-3; J: TRBJ1-2; DNA: TGTGCCAGAAGCTTGAGGAGGACAGTCTATGGCTACACCTTC; CDR3: CARSLRRTVYGYTF
size: .; D: TRBD1; V: TRBV30; J: TRBJ1-1; DNA: TGTGCCTGGTCTAGGGACAGGGGCACTGAAGCTTTCTTT; CDR3: CAWSRDRGTEAFF
size: .; D: .; V: TRBV6-5; J: TRBJ2-3; DNA: TGTGCCAGCAGTACTAATAGGGATACGCAGTATTTT; CDR3: CASSTNRDTQYF
size: .; D: TRBD1; V: TRBV19; J: TRBJ1-5; DNA: TGTGCCAGTAGTATAGTGGGACAGGGGGATCAGCCCCAGCATTTT; CDR3: CASSIVGQGDQPQHF
size: .; D: TRBD1; V: TRBV5-1; J: TRBJ1-3; DNA: TGCGCCAGCAGCCGGGACAGGGGGGCGTCAAACACCATATATTTT; CDR3: CASSRDRGASNTIYF
size: .; D: TRBD2; V: TRBV5-1; J: TRBJ2-5; DNA: TGCGCCAGCAGCTTGGCCTTGACTAGCGGGGGGGACCAAGAGACCCAGTACTTC; CDR3: CASSLALTSGGDQETQYF
size: .; D: .; V: TRBV5-1; J: TRBJ1-1; DNA: TGCGCCAGCAGCTTTAATCCGAACACTGAAGCTTTCTTT; CDR3: CASSFNPNTEAFF
size: .; D: TRBD1; V: TRBV5-4; J: TRBJ1-6; DNA: TGTGCCAGCAGCTTGCCAGGGGGCTCCTATAATTCACCCCTCCACTTT; CDR3: CASSLPGGSYNSPLHF
size: once; D: .; V: TRBV5-4; J: TRBJ2-5; DNA: TGTGCCAGCACCTCCCAAGAGACCCAGTACTTC; CDR3: CASTSQETQYF
size: .; D: .; V: TRBV3-1/TRBV3-2; J: TRBJ2-7; DNA: TGTGCCAGCAGCCAAGGGGTCGTAGCCAGCTACGAGCAGTACTTC; CDR3: CASSQGVVASYEQYF
size: .; D: .; V: TRBV29-1; J: TRBJ2-7; DNA: TGCAGCGTCCTCGGGAGGGGGGGACAGACCCACGAGCAGTACTTC; CDR3: CSVLGRGGQTHEQYF
size: .; D: .; V: TRBV3-1/TRBV3-2; J: TRBJ1-4; DNA: TGTGCCAGCAGCCAAGTTACAGGGTTGAATGAAAAACTGTTTTTT; CDR3: CASSQVTGLNEKLFF
size: .; D: .; V: TRBV12-3/TRBV12-4; J: TRBJ2-7; DNA: TGTGCCAGCAGTTTTTACAGGGCTTGGGAGCAGTACTTC; CDR3: CASSFYRAWEQYF
size: .; D: TRBD1; V: TRBV4-3; J: TRBJ2-2; DNA: TGCGCCAGCAGCCCTCAGGGGGCTTCGAACACCGGGGAGCTGTTTTTT; CDR3: CASSPQGASNTGELFF
size: .; D: TRBD1; V: TRBV6-6; J: TRBJ1-4; DNA: TGTGCCAGCAGTTACCGACAGGGCTCTAATGAAAAACTGTTTTTT; CDR3: CASSYRQGSNEKLFF
size: once; D: TRBD1; V: TRBV3-1/TRBV3-2; J: TRBJ1-1; DNA: TGTGCCAGCAGCCATTCCGGGACAGGGGGCCTCACTGAAGCTTTCTTT; CDR3: CASSHSGTGGLTEAFF
size: .; D: TRBD1; V: TRBV15; J: TRBJ1-5; DNA: TGTGCCACCAGCCAGGGACAGGGGAACAATCAGCCCCAGCATTTT; CDR3: CATSQGQGNNQPQHF
size: .; D: TRBD1; V: TRBV7-8; J: TRBJ1-4; DNA: TGTGCCAGCAGCTTAGCGGGACAGGGAGAGTTCTCAACTAATGAAAAACTGTTTTTT; CDR3: CASSLAGQGEFSTNEKLFF
size: .; D: .; V: TRBV4-3; J: TRBJ1-1; DNA: TGCGCCAGCAGCCAAGATGCGGCCGGCCCTGAAGCTTTCTTT; CDR3: CASSQDAAGPEAFF
size: .; D: TRBD1; V: TRBV7-8; J: TRBJ1-6; DNA: TGTGCCAGCAGCTTCCGGACAGGGATGTCGACTAATTCACCCCTCCACTTT; CDR3: CASSFRTGMSTNSPLHF
size: .; D: TRBD1; V: TRBV15; J: TRBJ1-2; DNA: TGTGCCACCAGCAGGGAGGACAGGAGGCGCATCTATGGCTACACCTTC; CDR3: CATSREDRRRIYGYTF
size: .; D: TRBD2; V: TRBV24-1; J: TRBJ2-1; DNA: TGTGCCACCAGTGATTTTGGGCGGGGGGGCCGTCATGAGCAGTTCTTC; CDR3: CATSDFGRGGRHEQFF
size: few; D: .; V: TRBV5-1; J: TRBJ1-1; DNA: TGCGCCAGCATGCTTGGGACTTTGAACACTGAAGCTTTCTTT; CDR3: CASMLGTLNTEAFF
size: .; D: TRBD1; V: TRBV10-3; J: TRBJ2-7; DNA: TGTGCCATCAGGTCCCCGGGACAGGGGGCTAACGAGCAGTACTTC; CDR3: CAIRSPGQGANEQYF
size: many; D: .; V: TRBV5-1; J: TRBJ2-1; DNA: TGCGCCAGCAGCTTGGACGGGGGTAGCTACAATGAGCAGTTCTTC; CDR3: CASSLDGGSYNEQFF
size: once; D: .; V: TRBV18; J: TRBJ1-1; DNA: TGTGCCAGCTCACCAATTATGGGCCGGAACACTGAAGCTTTCTTT; CDR3: CASSPIMGRNTEAFF
size: .; D: TRBD1; V: TRBV30; J: TRBJ1-1; DNA: TGTGCCTGGTCGCTCGGACAGGGGAGGTTCACTGAAGCTTTCTTT; CDR3: CAWSLGQGRFTEAFF
size: .; D: TRBD2; V: TRBV18; J: TRBJ2-5; DNA: TGTGCCAGCTCACCACCGAGCGGGGGGAGGTCCCAAGAGACCCAGTACTTC; CDR3: CASSPPSGGRSQETQYF
size: .; D: TRBD1; V: TRBV4-1; J: TRBJ1-3; DNA: TGCGCCAGCAGCCAACAAGGGGGCTCGGGAAACACCATATATTTT; CDR3: CASSQQGGSGNTIYF
size: .; D: .; V: TRBV19; J: TRBJ1-3; DNA: TGTGCCAGTAGTTATGGACTGCTATCTGGAAACACCATATATTTT; CDR3: CASSYGLLSGNTIYF
size: .; D: TRBD2; V: TRBV7-9; J: TRBJ2-5; DNA: TGTGCCAGCAGCCCCCTTGGAGGGATGACTAGCGGGGACCAAGAGACCCAGTACTTC; CDR3: CASSPLGGMTSGDQETQYF
size: .; D: .; V: TRBV10-3; J: TRBJ1-5; DNA: TGTGCCATCAGTGAGGGGGCAGCTCGCAACAATCAGCCCCAGCATTTT; CDR3: CAISEGAARNNQPQHF
size: .; D: .; V: TRBV28; J: TRBJ1-1; DNA: TGTGCCAGCAGTCCCGGGGGCACCGCGGGGGGCACTGAAGCTTTCTTT; CDR3: CASSPGGTAGGTEAFF
size: few; D: TRBD1; V: TRBV5-1; J: TRBJ1-4; DNA: TGCGCCAGCAGCTTGGATGGACAGGGTGAAAAACTGTTTTTT; CDR3: CASSLDGQGEKLFF
size: .; D: TRBD1; V: TRBV12-5; J: TRBJ2-3; DNA: TGTGCTAGTGGTTTGGGACAGGGAGAGACAGATACGCAGTATTTT; CDR3: CASGLGQGETDTQYF
size: .; D: TRBD2; V: TRBV6-1; J: TRBJ2-1; DNA: TGTGCCAGCAGTGAATGGGGGCTAGCGGGGTTATACAATGAGCAGTTCTTC; CDR3: CASSEWGLAGLYNEQFF
size: .; D: .; V: TRBV2; J: TRBJ2-3; DNA: TGTGCCAGCAGCACCTCAGGGAACACAGATACGCAGTATTTT; CDR3: CASSTSGNTDTQYF
size: .; D: TRBD2; V: TRBV2; J: TRBJ2-7; DNA: TGTGCCAGCAGTGAATCTCTGGGGGGGACGGGCGAGCAGTACTTC; CDR3: CASSESLGGTGEQYF
size: few; D: .; V: TRBV18; J: TRBJ2-5; DNA: TGTGCCAGCTCACCGAGCCAGGAACAAGAGACCCAGTACTTC; CDR3: CASSPSQEQETQYF
size: .; D: TRBD1; V: TRBV27; J: TRBJ1-1; DNA: TGTGCCAGCAGTTCGACAGGGGCATCGGCTGAAGCTTTCTTT; CDR3: CASSSTGASAEAFF
size: .; D: .; V: TRBV5-4; J: TRBJ2-7; DNA: TGTGCCAGCAGCCCTTCGCCGGGGGATTACGAGCAGTACTTC; CDR3: CASSPSPGDYEQYF
size: .; D: .; V: TRBV10-1; J: TRBJ1-3; DNA: TGCGCCAGCAGTGGAGGGTCCTCTGGAAACACCATATATTTT; CDR3: CASSGGSSGNTIYF